The clone carrying this T cell receptor (beta chain) has a handful of counts. Antigen unknown. The sample is drawn from a study of cytotoxic CD8 clonotypes in ibrutinib-treated CLL. Study summary: Recorded responses included approximately 25 partial and 2 complete; following median roughly 68 months, approximately 15 stayed remitted and roughly twelve progressed. Response material was collected after a median about 12 months of treatment, range 6 to 36. Overall study findings and caveats: Public clonotypes proved infrequent, and on treatment they shrank or remained steady.

Deep sequencing aimed at 1 in 200,000 to 1 in 1 million T cells' resolution. The assay was immunoSEQ multiplex PCR, and TCRdb's table has in-frame clones only and misses some. The sample contains about 300,000 clones, roughly three quarters of which appear only once. Germline V gene data show CDR1 as SGDLS and CDR2 as YYNGEE. The CDR3 runs 11 residues. The germline V and J ends were trimmed by 8 bases and 7 bases, with 12 bases remaining between them. V usage is TRBV9 and J usage is TRBJ1-2, with D hard to call. The clonotype originates from a human donor with chronic lymphocytic leukemia. The specimen was PBMCs, collected at disease progression, from a patient treated with ibrutinib. Here the CDR3 reads CASRPGFGYTF. In DNA form, the CDR3 reads TGTGCCAGTAGACCAGGTTTTGGCTACACCTTC.